This T cell receptor (beta chain) was profiled in a study of sequential checkpoint blockade in melanoma. About the study: Maintenance nivolumab came after either treatment sequence.

This clone was observed once. The repertoire was sequenced with immunoSEQ multiplex PCR; TCRdb's copy has only in-frame clones and lacks some. This sample has 25,000 to 30,000 clones; 75% to 80% occur once, and the top ten carry around a fifth. Treatment specified: randomized to nivolumab then ipilimumab (arm A) or the reverse (arm B). Germline assignment: CDR1 PRHDT and CDR2 FYEKMQ (reference sequence). V lost 5 bases, J lost 6 bases, and 7 bases stayed unmatched. The CDR3 is made up of 15 amino acids. V usage is TRBV13 and J usage is TRBJ2-1, with 10 bases that match TRBD2. Sequencing used CD8+ T cells sorted from blood (inferred from file names), obtained from a patient given nivolumab and ipilimumab in sequence. The sequence was collected from a human donor with melanoma. The CDR3 region has the DNA TGTGCCAGCAGCCCGGAGCGGGAGGGGGGCAATGAGCAGTTCTTC. Amino acid sequence: CASSPEREGGNEQFF.